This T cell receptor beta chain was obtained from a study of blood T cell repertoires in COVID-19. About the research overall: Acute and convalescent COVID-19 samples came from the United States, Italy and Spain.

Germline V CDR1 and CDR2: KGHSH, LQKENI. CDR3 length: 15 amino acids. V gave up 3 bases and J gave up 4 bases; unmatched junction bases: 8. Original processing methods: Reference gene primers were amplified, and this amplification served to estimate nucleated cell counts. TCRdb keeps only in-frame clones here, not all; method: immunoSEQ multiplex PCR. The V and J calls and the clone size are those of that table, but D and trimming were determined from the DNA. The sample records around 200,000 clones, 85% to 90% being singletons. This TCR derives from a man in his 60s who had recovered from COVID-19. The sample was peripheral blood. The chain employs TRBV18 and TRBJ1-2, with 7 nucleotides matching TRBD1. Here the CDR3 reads CASSPDVAGGYGYTF. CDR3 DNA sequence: TGTGCCAGCTCACCTGACGTTGCAGGGGGCTATGGCTACACCTTC.